What follows are 30 T cell receptor beta chains derived from one specimen sequenced in a study of blood T cell repertoires in COVID-19. The assay was immunoSEQ multiplex PCR, and TCRdb's table has in-frame clones only and misses some. This table holds 65,000 to 90,000 clones, about 79% found once. Material for sequencing was peripheral blood. Receptor source: an older woman with acute or convalescent COVID-19.

The gene calls are TRBV28 and TRBJ2-1; possible D gene TRBD1, 5 bases. The CDR3 runs to 13 residues. The germline V and J ends were trimmed by 1 base and 6 bases, with 7 bases remaining between them. Per germline, CDR1 MDHEN and CDR2 SYDVKM. CDR3 nucleotide sequence: TGTGCCAGCAGTTTATTGACAGCCAATGAGCAGTTCTTC. Amino acid sequence: CASSLLTANEQFF. The variable domain in full, completed from reference TRBV28 and TRBJ2-1, reads DVKVTQSSRYLVKRTGEKVFLECVQDMDHENMFWYRQDPGLGLRLIYFSYDVKMKEKGDIPEGYSVSREKKERFSLILESASTNQTSMYLCASSLLTANEQFFGPGTRLTVL.

This sequence joins TRBV6-4 and TRBJ2-1; tentative D call: TRBD2 (6 bases). In germline, CDR1 is MRHNA, CDR2 SNTAGT. CDR3 length: 13 residues. Deletions cut 3 bases from V and 6 bases from J, with 9 bases between. In DNA form, the CDR3 reads TGTGCCAGCAGTGAAAGGGGAGGCAATGAGCAGTTCTTC. Its protein is CASSERGGNEQFF.

V usage is TRBV2 and J usage is TRBJ2-1; 12 nucleotides line up with TRBD1. This CDR3 is 14 amino acids long. Germline assignment: CDR1 SNHLY and CDR2 FYNNEI. V shed 6 bases and J 8 bases; nucleotides not matched to a gene: 5. CDR3 loop: CASRVGQGAYEQFF. The CDR3 bases are TGTGCCAGCAGGGTGGGACAGGGGGCGTATGAGCAGTTCTTC. Complete variable domain (other parts from reference TRBV2 and TRBJ2-1): EPEVTQTPSHQVTQMGQEVILRCVPISNHLYFYWYRQILGQKVEFLVSFYNNEISEKSEIFDDQFSVERPDGSNFTLKIRSTKLEDSAMYFCASRVGQGAYEQFFGPGTRLTVL.

This chain links TRBV24-1 with TRBJ2-1; D is perhaps TRBD1 (7 bases). CDR3 size: 13 residues. V lost 3 bases, J lost 8 bases, and 10 bases lay in between. The germline CDR1 and CDR2 sequences are KGHDR and SFDVKD. As DNA, the CDR3 is TGTGCCACCAGTGATGGCAGGGGGGATGAGCAGTTCTTC. Its protein product is CATSDGRGDEQFF.

The chain has TRBV6-2 or TRBV6-3 and TRBJ1-2; the D is unclear. This CDR3 has 13 residues. V was cut by 2 bases and J by 8 bases, with 12 bases left in between. Germline loops: CDR1 MNHEY, CDR2 SVGEGT. The CDR3 sequence: CASSYMAALGYTF. The CDR3 DNA sequence: TGTGCCAGCAGTTACATGGCGGCCTTGGGCTACACCTTC.

The J gene is TRBJ2-7, the V gene TRBV11-2; D perhaps matches TRBD1 (6 bases). V lost 0 bases to trimming and J lost 5 bases, with 17 bases between them. This CDR3 has 16 amino acids. Germline V CDR1 and CDR2: SGHAT, FQNNGV. The DNA of the CDR3 is TGTGCCAGCAGCTTAGACCAAAAGGGGGAATGGGACGAGCAGTACTTC. Translated, it gives CASSLDQKGEWDEQYF.

The gene calls are TRBV5-1 and TRBJ2-7, with TRBD2 matching over 8 bases. The CDR3 covers 15 residues. The germline V gene has CDR1 SGHRS and CDR2 YFSETQ. V dropped 2 bases and J dropped 3; count of bases not matched to a gene: 7. The DNA of the CDR3 is TGCGCCAGCAGCTTTAGGATAGCGGGGAACTACGAGCAGTACTTC. Translation gives CASSFRIAGNYEQYF.

The rearrangement uses TRBV23-1 and TRBJ1-5; no clear D. TRBV23-1 is an ORF, and what it does is uncertain. This CDR3 has 15 amino acids. V shed 4 bases and J shed 7 bases, with 17 bases lying between them. DNA for the CDR3: TGCGCCAGCAGTCCCCCCACGGTTGCGGCCCAGCCCCAGCATTTT. This gives the protein CASSPPTVAAQPQHF.

A single count supports this clone. The rearrangement uses TRBV30 and TRBJ1-5; D is possibly TRBD1 (5 bases). Deletions cut 5 bases from V and 3 bases from J, with 11 bases between. Germline CDR1 and CDR2: GTSNPN and SVGIG (reference sequence). This CDR3 is 13 amino acids long. The CDR3 coding sequence is TGTGCCTGGGCAGGAGGGGCCAATCAGCCCCAGCATTTT. Its translation: CAWAGGANQPQHF.

The rearrangement links TRBV19 to TRBJ2-1; 12 nucleotides match TRBD2. Per the germline V gene, CDR1 is LNHDA and CDR2 is SQIVND (reference sequence). This CDR3 is built from 15 residues. After removal of 6 bases from V and 6 bases from J, the junction contained 6 bases not matched to a gene. The DNA of the CDR3 is TGTGCCAGTAGCCAGACTAGCGGGAGTATCAATGAGCAGTTCTTC. Translation gives CASSQTSGSINEQFF.

The gene calls are TRBV4-1 and TRBJ2-3; no firm D call. The CDR3 is 14 residues long. Germline-derived CDR1 and CDR2 are MGHRA and YSYEKL. The V end was cut by 0 bases, the J end by 2 bases, with 6 bases between. CDR3: CASSQDSLTDTQYF. The CDR3 DNA follows: TGCGCCAGCAGCCAAGATTCCCTCACAGATACGCAGTATTTT.

V gene TRBV5-6 combines with J gene TRBJ1-5; 7 bases are a match to TRBD1. CDR1 and CDR2 from the germline V gene are SGHDT and YYEEEE. V shed 6 bases, J shed 3 bases, and the junction held 6 bases outside the gene matches. The CDR3 is 14 amino acids. The CDR3 is CASTVQGYNQPQHF. The CDR3, as DNA: TGTGCCAGCACCGTACAGGGGTACAATCAGCCCCAGCATTTT.

The rearrangement uses TRBV27 and TRBJ2-7; D possibly corresponds to TRBD2 (6 bases). V gave up 1 base and J gave up 0 bases, with 10 bases separating them. The germline V gene encodes CDR1 MNHEY and CDR2 SMNVEV (reference sequence). This CDR3 has 15 residues. The chain's CDR3 is CASSLFRTTSYEQYF. The CDR3 DNA follows: TGTGCCAGCAGTTTATTCAGGACTACCTCCTACGAGCAGTACTTC.

The table lists this clone with a count of one. The chain combines TRBV7-2 with TRBJ2-1, with TRBD2 as a possible D gene (5 bases). The V gene lost 1 base and the J gene lost 10 bases, with 11 bases spanning the gap. This CDR3 comprises 13 residues. Germline CDR1 SGHTA, CDR2 FQGNSA. The CDR3 sequence: CASSLVDSAEQFF. For the CDR3, the DNA is TGTGCCAGCAGCTTAGTCGATAGCGCCGAGCAGTTCTTC. Filled out from reference TRBV7-2 and TRBJ2-1, the complete variable domain reads GAGVSQSPSNKVTEKGKDVELRCDPISGHTALYWYRQSLGQGLEFLIYFQGNSAPDKSGLPSDRFSAERTGGSVSTLTIQRTQQEDSAVYLCASSLVDSAEQFFGPGTRLTVL.

The genes are TRBV11-2 and TRBJ1-2; perhaps TRBD1 as D (6 bases). Looked up from germline, CDR1 is SGHAT and CDR2 is FQNNGV. This CDR3 spans 13 amino acids. V was cut by 2 bases and J by 4 bases, with 8 bases left in between. CDR3 sequence (DNA): TGTGCCAGCAGCTTACAGGGGTCCTATGGCTACACCTTC. Protein product: CASSLQGSYGYTF.

The CDR3 protein is CASSYGQGGSSPLHF. The CDR3 region has the DNA TGTGCCAGCAGTTACGGGCAGGGGGGAAGCTCACCCCTCCACTTT. The V call is TRBV6-6, the J call TRBJ1-6; 7 bases are shared with TRBD1. V shed 2 bases, J shed 10 bases, and the junction held 8 bases outside the gene matches. CDR1 is MNHNY, CDR2 SVGAGI, per germline (reference sequence). The CDR3 consists of 15 residues.

The chain couples TRBV6-1 to TRBJ2-7, with no clear D. V lost 3 bases and J 0 bases, leaving 12 bases between the germline ends. The CDR3 is 15 residues long. Germline lookup yields CDR1 MNHNS and CDR2 SASEGT. DNA for the CDR3: TGTGCCAGCAGTGATGCAGCCGCGGTCTCCTACGAGCAGTACTTC. This codes for CASSDAAAVSYEQYF.

The V and J genes are TRBV5-3 and TRBJ2-1, with 9 bases identical to TRBD1. TRBV5-3 is identified as an open reading frame with a role that is uncertain. The CDR3 consists of 18 residues. CDR3 nucleotides: TGTGCTTCATCTGTACGGGGACAGGGATCGTACAGGGTCAATGAGCAGTTCTTC. Its protein is CASSVRGQGSYRVNEQFF.

V usage is TRBV6-1 and J usage is TRBJ2-2, with D possibly TRBD2 on 5 matching bases. The CDR3 spans 17 residues. The germline gives CDR1 MNHNS, CDR2 SASEGT. The ends were cut back, 2 bases at V and 0 bases at J, with 13 bases in the middle. CDR3 nucleotides: TGTGCCAGCAGTGAATCGTTGAGCGGCCCGAACACCGGGGAGCTGTTTTTT. Amino acid sequence: CASSESLSGPNTGELFF.

This chain uses TRBV30 with TRBJ1-5; 10 positions agree with TRBD1. The CDR3 has 16 residues. Trimming cost V 1 base and J 7 bases; bases outside gene matches: 10. Germline CDR1 is GTSNPN and CDR2 is SVGIG (reference sequence). CDR3 DNA: TGTGCCTGGAGTGACCGGGACAGGGGTATCGGGCAGCCCCAGCATTTT. This codes for CAWSDRDRGIGQPQHF.

The rearrangement uses TRBV5-1 and TRBJ2-3; D call uncertain. The V end lost 3 bases, the J end lost 6 bases, and 8 bases lay between the germline ends. CDR1 SGHRS and CDR2 YFSETQ come from the germline V gene. The CDR3 is 12 residues long. This chain's CDR3 is CASSYSSDTQYF. In DNA, the CDR3 is TGCGCCAGCAGCTATAGTTCCGATACGCAGTATTTT. The full variable domain, in which reference TRBV5-1 and TRBJ2-3 provide the parts outside the CDR3, is KAGVTQTPRYLIKTRGQQVTLSCSPISGHRSVSWYQQTPGQGLQFLFEYFSETQRNKGNFPGRFSGRQFSNSRSEMNVSTLELGDSALYLCASSYSSDTQYFGPGTRLTVL.

This clone was recorded a few times. The CDR3 bases are TGTGCCAGTAACGCGGACAGGGCAGAAGCTTTCTTT. As protein: CASNADRAEAFF. The J gene is TRBJ1-1, the V gene TRBV19, with 8 nucleotides matching TRBD1. This CDR3 has 12 residues. With V trimmed by 7 bases and J by 8 bases, 6 bases remained unmatched. Germline CDR1 reads LNHDA; CDR2 reads SQIVND (reference sequence).

A single count supports this clone. In DNA, the CDR3 is TGTGCCAGCACAAGGGGTGAGAACACTGAAGCTTTCTTT. This encodes CASTRGENTEAFF. This chain links TRBV2 with TRBJ1-1; possible D gene TRBD1, 5 bases. Trimming pared 7 bases from V and 1 base from J, leaving 10 bases between. This CDR3 contains 13 residues. Germline values: CDR1 SNHLY, CDR2 FYNNEI.

V usage is TRBV18 and J usage is TRBJ1-2; TRBD1 aligns across 10 bases. Germline V gene sequence: CDR1 KGHSH, CDR2 LQKENI. Losses at the gene ends were 5 bases for V and 2 bases for J; bases not matched to a gene: 11. The CDR3 is 17 amino acids. The CDR3 is CASSEDWTGGENYGYTF. In DNA, the CDR3 is TGTGCCAGCTCAGAAGATTGGACAGGGGGAGAAAACTATGGCTACACCTTC.

The CDR3, as DNA: TGTGCCTGGAGTGGGGGCGGGGGGGCCCCCGGGGAGCTGTTTTTT. Translation: CAWSGGGGAPGELFF. The chain recombines TRBV30 with TRBJ2-2, with 9 bases fitting TRBD2. The CDR3 contains 15 residues. Germline CDR1 is GTSNPN and CDR2 is SVGIG (reference sequence). The J segment lost 6 bases and the V segment lost 1 base, leaving 6 bases of the junction unmatched. Filled out from reference TRBV30 and TRBJ2-2, the complete variable domain reads SQTIHQWPATLVQPVGSPLSLECTVEGTSNPNLYWYRQAAGRGLQLLFYSVGIGQISSEVPQNLSASRPQDRQFILSSKKLLLSDSGFYLCAWSGGGGAPGELFFGEGSRLTVL.

This clone was detected once. This rearrangement joins TRBV4-1 to TRBJ2-7; 7 positions match TRBD2. V trimming: 2 bases; J trimming: 2 bases; junction bases outside the gene matches: 3. Germline CDR1 and CDR2: MGHRA and YSYEKL. The CDR3 loop spans 14 amino acids. The CDR3 DNA reads as TGCGCCAGCAGCCAACCGGGGACTACCTACGAGCAGTACTTC. The encoded protein is CASSQPGTTYEQYF.

The rearrangement uses TRBV7-9 and TRBJ1-2, with unresolved D. The CDR3 extends over 16 amino acids. The ends were cut back, 0 bases at V and 6 bases at J, with 17 bases in the middle. The germline CDR1 and CDR2 sequences are SEHNR and FQNEAQ (reference sequence). DNA for the CDR3: TGTGCCAGCAGCTTAGCCAGCGTGGAGGAGGCGAATGGCTACACCTTC. Translating gives CASSLASVEEANGYTF.

This clone has a single count. The chain recombines TRBV11-2 with TRBJ2-3; 9 bases are shared with TRBD2. V was clipped by 1 base and J by 6 bases; unmatched bases: 2. The CDR3 has 14 amino acids. Per the germline V gene, CDR1 is SGHAT and CDR2 is FQNNGV. DNA of the CDR3: TGTGCCAGCAGCTTAGGGACTAGCGTCGATACGCAGTATTTT. Translating it yields CASSLGTSVDTQYF.

The J gene is TRBJ1-1, the V gene TRBV19, with a possible D match to TRBD1 (5 bases). Germline loops: CDR1 LNHDA, CDR2 SQIVND (reference sequence). Trimming took off 3 bases at V and 5 bases at J, with 7 bases between the two ends. This CDR3 is 12 amino acids long. This CDR3 reads CASSIPGTEAFF. The CDR3, as DNA: TGTGCCAGTAGTATCCCAGGGACTGAAGCTTTCTTT.

The chain employs TRBV30 and TRBJ2-2, with TRBD2 matching 10 bases. Germline V gives CDR1 GTSNPN, CDR2 SVGIG (reference sequence). This CDR3 has 16 residues. V lost 1 base to trimming and J lost 4 bases; unmatched junction nucleotides: 6. The CDR3 coding sequence is TGTGCCTGGAGTGGATTAGCGGGAGGCGCCACCGGGGAGCTGTTTTTT. Translating gives CAWSGLAGGATGELFF.